The 12 T cell receptor beta chains below come from one sample, sequenced in a study of cytomegalovirus exposure and HLA in healthy donors. PCR primers comprised 60 Vbeta and 13 Jbeta primers. This table comes from immunoSEQ multiplex PCR, and its TCRdb copy is limited to in-frame clones, with some not included. The table has 180,000 or so clones, 82% seen once. The sequenced material came from PBMCs. The receptors were gathered from a man aged 35-49 years in good health and CMV-seronegative.

This clone has only a few counts. This chain uses TRBV5-1 with TRBJ2-7, with TRBD2 identical over 7 bases. V shed 5 bases and J 1 base; nucleotides not matched to a gene: 9. CDR1 SGHRS and CDR2 YFSETQ come from the germline V gene. CDR3 length: 15 residues. CDR3 amino acids: CASRWGGTESYEQYF. The CDR3 nucleotides are TGCGCCAGCAGGTGGGGAGGGACGGAATCCTACGAGCAGTACTTC.

The chain combines TRBV5-4 with TRBJ2-1; 8 bases line up with TRBD1. Germline V gene data show CDR1 as SGHNT and CDR2 as YYREEE (reference sequence). There are 13 residues in the CDR3. V shed 3 bases, J shed 10 bases, and the junction held 6 bases outside the gene matches. CDR3 region: CASSWTGPTEQFF. Here the CDR3 DNA reads TGTGCCAGCAGCTGGACAGGGCCAACAGAGCAGTTCTTC.

This clone was seen a handful of times. This chain links TRBV7-8 with TRBJ2-4; 8 nucleotides align to TRBD2. CDR3 length: 19 amino acids. Germline lookup yields CDR1 SGHVS and CDR2 FQNEAQ. V dropped 6 bases and J dropped 1; count of bases not matched to a gene: 17. Here the CDR3 reads CASRGVIAGGDPAKNIQYF. The CDR3, as DNA: TGTGCCAGCAGAGGGGTCATCGCGGGAGGTGATCCGGCCAAAAACATTCAGTACTTC.

The chain recombines TRBV28 with TRBJ1-2; D remains unclear. The V end lost 4 bases, the J end lost 8 bases, and 11 bases lay between the germline ends. CDR1 is MDHEN, CDR2 SYDVKM, per germline. The CDR3 spans 12 residues. CDR3 residues: CASSWEGWGYTF. Here the CDR3 DNA reads TGTGCCAGCAGTTGGGAGGGTTGGGGCTACACCTTC.

The V and J genes are TRBV2 and TRBJ1-2; D gene unclear. The germline V gene encodes CDR1 SNHLY and CDR2 FYNNEI. The CDR3 extends over 13 amino acids. The V end was cut by 5 bases, the J end by 8 bases, with 15 bases between. CDR3 amino acids: CASSTTGILGYTF. CDR3 nucleotide sequence: TGTGCCAGCAGTACTACCGGGATCCTGGGCTACACCTTC.

The CDR3 sequence is CASSFQDSLSYEQYF. DNA of the CDR3: TGTGCCAGCAGTTTTCAGGACAGCCTTTCCTACGAGCAGTACTTC. The chain links TRBV27 to TRBJ2-7; D is perhaps TRBD1 (6 bases). CDR3 length equals 15 residues. Trimming removed 3 bases from V and 1 base from J, with 13 bases in between. Germline-derived CDR1 and CDR2 are MNHEY and SMNVEV (reference sequence).

CDR3 sequence (DNA): TGTGCCAGCAGTTTAAGGACAGGTACCCGCTCTGGGGCCAACGTCCTGACTTTC. Its protein product is CASSLRTGTRSGANVLTF. This rearrangement joins TRBV27 to TRBJ2-6; 7 nucleotides match TRBD1. Trimming took 2 bases from V and 0 from J; bases not matched to a gene: 7. Germline CDR1 is MNHEY and CDR2 is SMNVEV (reference sequence). There are 18 residues in the CDR3. Full variable domain (missing parts from reference TRBV27 and TRBJ2-6): EAQVTQNPRYLITVTGKKLTVTCSQNMNHEYMSWYRQDPGLGLRQIYYSMNVEVTDKGDVPEGYKVSRKEKRNFPLILESPSPNQTSLYFCASSLRTGTRSGANVLTFGAGSRLTVL.

CDR3 in amino acids: CASIRGQGRGTSGSYEQYF. CDR3 DNA: TGTGCCAGCATTCGGGGGCAGGGCCGAGGAACTAGCGGCTCCTACGAGCAGTACTTC. The V call is TRBV2, the J call TRBJ2-7, with 8 bases fitting TRBD2. Trimming removed 7 bases from V and 0 bases from J; junction bases left unmatched: 20. CDR1 SNHLY and CDR2 FYNNEI come from the germline V gene. The CDR3 is 19 amino acids.

This clone was picked up one time. V usage is TRBV6-5 and J usage is TRBJ2-7; TRBD1 aligns across 7 bases. The CDR3 has 13 amino acids. Germline CDR1 reads MNHEY; CDR2 reads SVGAGI. With 6 bases clipped from V and 7 bases from J, the junction kept 9 bases outside the gene matches. The CDR3 DNA reads as TGTGCCAGCAGCCCCGGACAGGCCCTGGAGCAGTACTTC. Translating it yields CASSPGQALEQYF.

The V call is TRBV19, the J call TRBJ2-3, with a possible D match to TRBD1 (6 bases). This CDR3 has 15 residues. Germline lookup yields CDR1 LNHDA and CDR2 SQIVND (reference sequence). V was pared by 4 bases and J by 2 bases, with 13 bases between. The chain's CDR3 is CASSRQGHSTDTQYF. The DNA of the CDR3 is TGTGCCAGTAGTAGGCAGGGGCACTCCACAGATACGCAGTATTTT.

This chain uses TRBV30 with TRBJ1-1; possible D gene TRBD1, 6 bases. The length of the CDR3 is 15 residues. Per the germline V gene, CDR1 is GTSNPN and CDR2 is SVGIG (reference sequence). V was cut by 5 bases and J by 8 bases, with 24 bases left in between. CDR3 nucleotide sequence: TGTGCCTGGCGACACAGGGAATCGGTGTCCGGGGAAGCTTTCTTT. This encodes CAWRHRESVSGEAFF. The variable domain in full, with the rest retrieved from reference TRBV30 and TRBJ1-1, is SQTIHQWPATLVQPVGSPLSLECTVEGTSNPNLYWYRQAAGRGLQLLFYSVGIGQISSEVPQNLSASRPQDRQFILSSKKLLLSDSGFYLCAWRHRESVSGEAFFGQGTRLTVV.

Points on this clone: At the DNA level, this CDR3 is encoded by other sequences in the same sample as well. This chain links TRBV18 with TRBJ2-5; possible D gene TRBD2, 6 bases. Trimming pared 3 bases from V and 5 bases from J, leaving 10 bases between. The CDR3 is 13 residues long. Germline V gives CDR1 KGHSH, CDR2 LQKENI. The CDR3 DNA is TGTGCCAGCTCACCGGGGGGAAGGGAGACCCAGTACTTC. Amino acid sequence: CASSPGGRETQYF.